Shown below are 20 T cell receptor beta chains from a single sample sequenced in a study of graft-versus-host responses after intestinal transplantation. Only in-frame clones appear in the TCRdb table, and some are missing; sequencing was by immunoSEQ multiplex PCR. The sample has 80,000 to 100,000 clones, less than 90% seen once; the top ten hold approximately 18%. No antigen has been assigned to these receptors. The material sequenced was unstimulated CD8+ T cells sorted from spleen or lymph node cells, taken before intestinal transplant. The receptors originated from a human donor who received an intestinal transplant.

The V gene is TRBV29-1, the J gene TRBJ2-7, with TRBD2 matching over 7 bases. The CDR3 contains 15 residues. CDR1 is SQVTM and CDR2 is ANQGSEA in the germline V gene. Unmatched junction bases numbered 9, after V lost 4 bases and J lost 0 bases. The CDR3 protein is CSVVSLADSSYEQYF. The DNA of the CDR3 is TGCAGCGTTGTTTCCCTAGCGGATAGCTCCTACGAGCAGTACTTC.

The chain combines TRBV11-1 with TRBJ1-1, with 7 bases that match TRBD1. Germline values: CDR1 SGHAT, CDR2 FQDESV (reference sequence). The CDR3 sequence is 12 residues long. The J segment lost 8 bases and the V segment lost 5 bases, leaving 5 bases of the junction unmatched. The CDR3 region has the DNA TGTGCCAGCAGCACCAGGACAGGCGAAGCTTTCTTT. It yields the protein CASSTRTGEAFF. Supplemented by reference TRBV11-1 and TRBJ1-1, the full variable domain reads EAEVAQSPRYKITEKSQAVAFWCDPISGHATLYWYRQILGQGPELLVQFQDESVVDDSQLPKDRFSAERLKGVDSTLKIQPAELGDSAMYLCASSTRTGEAFFGQGTRLTVV.

The chain recombines TRBV2 with TRBJ2-7, with D possibly being TRBD1 or TRBD2 (5 bases each). V was cut by 2 bases and J by 4 bases, with 12 bases left in between. The germline V gene encodes CDR1 SNHLY and CDR2 FYNNEI. The length of the CDR3 is 14 residues. The CDR3 region has the DNA TGTGCCAGCAGTGAATCTGGGGGATTGTACGAGCAGTACTTC. Its translation is CASSESGGLYEQYF.

This rearrangement joins TRBV11-3 to TRBJ2-5; 7 nucleotides agree with TRBD2. This CDR3 is built from 15 residues. CDR1 is SGHNT, CDR2 YENEEA, per germline. The junction had 9 bases not matched to a gene; V was cut back by 3 bases and J by 5 bases. CDR3 sequence reads: CASSLRRERWETQYF. The CDR3 DNA sequence: TGTGCCAGCAGCTTGAGGCGGGAGAGGTGGGAGACCCAGTACTTC.

The gene calls are TRBV27 and TRBJ2-7, with 9 nucleotides matching TRBD2. Trimming removed 8 bases from V and 2 bases from J; junction bases left unmatched: 10. The CDR3 length is 15 residues. Germline loops: CDR1 MNHEY, CDR2 SMNVEV (reference sequence). In nucleotides, the CDR3 is TGTGCCAGCGGTGGGGTAGCGGGAGTACCCTACGAGCAGTACTTC. Translating gives CASGGVAGVPYEQYF.

This clone appeared once. The chain couples TRBV5-1 to TRBJ1-4; TRBD1 might be the D (5 bases). The length of the CDR3 is 14 residues. The V gene lost 0 bases and the J gene lost 8 bases, with 11 bases spanning the gap. Germline V gene data show CDR1 as SGHRS and CDR2 as YFSETQ. The CDR3 sequence: CASSLAQGYEKLFF. CDR3 nucleotides: TGCGCCAGCAGCTTGGCGCAGGGTTACGAAAAACTGTTTTTT.

The CDR3 sequence: CASSVGVDSTYGYTF. CDR3 coding DNA: TGTGCCAGCAGCGTAGGGGTGGACTCAACCTATGGCTACACCTTC. The V call is TRBV9, the J call TRBJ1-2; D call uncertain. Trimming pared 0 bases from V and 4 bases from J, leaving 13 bases between. Germline assignment: CDR1 SGDLS and CDR2 YYNGEE. The length of the CDR3 is 15 residues.

The V call is TRBV5-4, the J call TRBJ1-6; D gene unclear. Trimming shortened V by 2 bases and J by 3 bases, and 9 bases separated the two germline ends. CDR3 size: 15 residues. Looked up from germline, CDR1 is SGHNT and CDR2 is YYREEE (reference sequence). This CDR3 reads CASSLVDGYNSPLHF. The CDR3 nucleotides are TGTGCCAGCAGCTTAGTCGACGGCTATAATTCACCCCTCCACTTT.

In DNA, the CDR3 is TGTGCCAGCAGTGAAGGGACTAGCGCGAGCACAGATACGCAGTATTTT. It codes for CASSEGTSASTDTQYF. The J gene is TRBJ2-3, the V gene TRBV2, with 9 bases matching TRBD2. This CDR3 has 16 residues. Unmatched junction bases numbered 2, after V lost 1 base and J lost 0 bases. Germline V gene data show CDR1 as SNHLY and CDR2 as FYNNEI. The complete variable domain, with remaining parts taken from reference TRBV2 and TRBJ2-3, reads EPEVTQTPSHQVTQMGQEVILRCVPISNHLYFYWYRQILGQKVEFLVSFYNNEISEKSEIFDDQFSVERPDGSNFTLKIRSTKLEDSAMYFCASSEGTSASTDTQYFGPGTRLTVL.

The gene calls are TRBV9 and TRBJ1-1, with TRBD1 matching 7 bases. J was trimmed by 6 bases and V by 3 bases; bases with no gene match: 5. CDR3 length equals 13 residues. In germline, CDR1 is SGDLS, CDR2 YYNGEE. CDR3 sequence (DNA): TGTGCCAGCAGCGGAGGGGGCGCGGCTGAAGCTTTCTTT. It codes for CASSGGGAAEAFF.

V is TRBV7-3 and J is TRBJ1-1, with TRBD1 as a possible D gene (6 bases). The CDR3 spans 14 residues. The germline CDR1 and CDR2 sequences are SGHTA and FQGTGA. Trimming took off 5 bases at V and 3 bases at J, with 13 bases between the two ends. The chain's CDR3 is CASSPTGSHTEAFF. CDR3 DNA: TGTGCCAGCAGCCCTACAGGGTCTCACACTGAAGCTTTCTTT.

The chain links TRBV19 to TRBJ1-5; 8 bases are shared with TRBD1. Trimming took 6 bases from V and 1 from J; bases not matched to a gene: 8. CDR3 size: 16 residues. The germline CDR1 and CDR2 sequences are LNHDA and SQIVND (reference sequence). As DNA, the CDR3 is TGTGCCAGTAGGAGGGCCAGGGGGCTGAGCAATCAGCCCCAGCATTTT. It codes for CASRRARGLSNQPQHF.

The rearrangement uses TRBV7-9 and TRBJ1-2, with D possibly TRBD1 on 5 matching bases. This CDR3 comprises 13 residues. CDR1 is SEHNR, CDR2 FQNEAQ, per germline (reference sequence). The ends were cut back, 6 bases at V and 6 bases at J, with 14 bases in the middle. Here the CDR3 DNA reads TGTGCCAGCAGACCCGTCGGGGGGGATGGCTACACCTTC. Translation: CASRPVGGDGYTF.

The J gene is TRBJ1-6, the V gene TRBV27; tentative D call: TRBD1 (6 bases). The V and J ends lost 0 bases and 9 bases respectively, with 15 bases between them. The CDR3 totals 16 residues. The germline CDR1 and CDR2 sequences are MNHEY and SMNVEV (reference sequence). The CDR3, as DNA: TGTGCCAGCAGTTTATCGGGGGGCATTTCGATTTCACCCCTCCACTTT. The encoded protein is CASSLSGGISISPLHF.

Turning to this clone: In the same sample, other DNA sequences code for this CDR3. The CDR3 DNA reads TGTGCCAGCTCTTCGACAGGGGGCTATGGCTACACCTTC. Translation gives CASSSTGGYGYTF. The chain is built from TRBV13 and TRBJ1-2, with 9 positions matching TRBD1. Germline CDR1 is PRHDT and CDR2 is FYEKMQ (reference sequence). The CDR3 loop spans 13 amino acids. The junction had 5 bases not matched to a gene; V was cut back by 8 bases and J by 4 bases.

J is TRBJ2-3 and V is TRBV6-4; 8 nucleotides align to TRBD2. This CDR3 contains 16 residues. J gave up 2 bases and V 5 bases, and 9 bases lay outside the gene matches. Per germline, CDR1 MRHNA and CDR2 SNTAGT. CDR3 in amino acids: CASSPPAGVNTDTQYF. Here the CDR3 DNA reads TGTGCCAGCAGTCCTCCAGCGGGAGTTAACACAGATACGCAGTATTTT.

This CDR3 reads CATRSSTSIYF. The DNA of the CDR3 is TGTGCCACCCGATCCTCGACTAGCATATACTTC. The J gene is TRBJ2-7, the V gene TRBV6-6; TRBD2 agrees at 7 bases. The germline V gene has CDR1 MNHNY and CDR2 SVGAGI (reference sequence). The V gene end was trimmed by 10 bases and the J gene end by 13 bases; junction bases not matched to a gene: 13. This CDR3 spans 11 amino acids.

This clone was recorded a few times. The chain employs TRBV25-1 and TRBJ2-5, with D maybe TRBD2 (6 bases). The CDR3 has 14 amino acids. Trimming removed 9 bases from V and 5 bases from J, with 19 bases in between. Germline V lookup: CDR1 MGHDK, CDR2 SYGVNS. CDR3 DNA: TGTGCCAGTCAAACCGCGGGGACTTGGGAGACCCAGTACTTC. Amino acid sequence: CASQTAGTWETQYF.

The chain's CDR3 is CASAPVQGSTDTQYF. DNA of the CDR3: TGTGCCAGCGCCCCCGTCCAGGGCTCCACAGATACGCAGTATTTT. The chain recombines TRBV5-4 with TRBJ2-3, with D possibly TRBD1 on 5 matching bases. Germline V gives CDR1 SGHNT, CDR2 YYREEE (reference sequence). This CDR3 is built from 15 residues. Trimming removed 7 bases from V and 2 bases from J, with 17 bases in between.

V and J are TRBV5-4 and TRBJ2-5; D may match TRBD1 or TRBD2 (5 bases each). The germline V and J ends were trimmed by 0 bases and 0 bases, with 6 bases remaining between them. The CDR3 covers 14 residues. Germline lookup yields CDR1 SGHNT and CDR2 YYREEE (reference sequence). CDR3 sequence (DNA): TGTGCCAGCAGCTTGGGGGGGTACCAAGAGACCCAGTACTTC. Residues: CASSLGGYQETQYF.